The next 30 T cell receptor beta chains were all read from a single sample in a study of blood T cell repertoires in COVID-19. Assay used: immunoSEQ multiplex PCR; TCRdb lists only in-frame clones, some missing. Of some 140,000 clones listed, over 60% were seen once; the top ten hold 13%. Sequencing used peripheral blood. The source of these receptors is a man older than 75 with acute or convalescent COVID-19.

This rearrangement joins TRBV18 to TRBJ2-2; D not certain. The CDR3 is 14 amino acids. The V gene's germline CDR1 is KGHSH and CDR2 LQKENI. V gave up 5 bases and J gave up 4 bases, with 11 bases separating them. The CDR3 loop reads CASSSVLGTGELFF. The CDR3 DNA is TGTGCCAGCTCATCGGTTCTCGGCACCGGGGAGCTGTTTTTT. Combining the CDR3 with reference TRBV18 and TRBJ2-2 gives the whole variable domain NAGVMQNPRHLVRRRGQEARLRCSPMKGHSHVYWYRQLPEEGLKFMVYLQKENIIDESGMPKERFSAEFPKEGPSILRIQQVVRGDSAAYFCASSSVLGTGELFFGEGSRLTVL.

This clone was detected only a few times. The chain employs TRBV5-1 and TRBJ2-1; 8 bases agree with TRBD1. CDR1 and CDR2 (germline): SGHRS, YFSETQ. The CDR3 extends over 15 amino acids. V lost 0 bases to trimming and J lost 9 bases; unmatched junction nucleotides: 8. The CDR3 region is CASSLVQGVSAEQFF. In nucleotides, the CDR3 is TGCGCCAGCAGCTTGGTACAGGGGGTATCGGCTGAGCAGTTCTTC. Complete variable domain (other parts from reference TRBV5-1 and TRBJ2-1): KAGVTQTPRYLIKTRGQQVTLSCSPISGHRSVSWYQQTPGQGLQFLFEYFSETQRNKGNFPGRFSGRQFSNSRSEMNVSTLELGDSALYLCASSLVQGVSAEQFFGPGTRLTVL.

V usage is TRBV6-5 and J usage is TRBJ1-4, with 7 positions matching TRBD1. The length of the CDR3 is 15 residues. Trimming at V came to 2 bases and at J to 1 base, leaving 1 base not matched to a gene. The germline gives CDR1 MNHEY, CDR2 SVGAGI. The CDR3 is CASSYGDRTNEKLFF. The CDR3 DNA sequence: TGTGCCAGCAGTTACGGGGACAGAACTAATGAAAAACTGTTTTTT.

CDR3 in amino acids: CASSTRDRGPTGELFF. The CDR3 DNA follows: TGTGCCAGCAGTACCCGGGACAGGGGGCCCACCGGGGAGCTGTTTTTT. The V and J genes are TRBV27 and TRBJ2-2, with 12 bases lining up with TRBD1. V lost 5 bases, J lost 4 bases, and 5 bases stayed unmatched. Germline lookup yields CDR1 MNHEY and CDR2 SMNVEV (reference sequence). The CDR3 has 16 amino acids.

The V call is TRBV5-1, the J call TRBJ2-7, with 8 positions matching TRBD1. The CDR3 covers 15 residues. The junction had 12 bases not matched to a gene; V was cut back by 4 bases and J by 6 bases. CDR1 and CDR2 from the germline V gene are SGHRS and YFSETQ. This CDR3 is CASSPEGTGRSEQYF. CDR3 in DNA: TGCGCCAGCAGCCCGGAGGGGACAGGTCGATCCGAGCAGTACTTC.

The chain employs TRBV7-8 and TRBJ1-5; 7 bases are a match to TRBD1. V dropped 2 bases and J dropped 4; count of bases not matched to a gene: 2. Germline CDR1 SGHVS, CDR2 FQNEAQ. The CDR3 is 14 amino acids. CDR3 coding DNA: TGTGCCAGCAGCTTAAGACAGGGTAATCAGCCCCAGCATTTT. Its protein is CASSLRQGNQPQHF.

The CDR3 region is CASSFLYNEQFF. The CDR3 DNA sequence: TGTGCCAGCAGCTTTTTATACAATGAGCAGTTCTTC. This chain joins TRBV5-5 and TRBJ2-1; D uncertain. This CDR3 is built from 12 residues. V was pared by 2 bases and J by 4 bases, with 4 bases between. Germline loops: CDR1 SGHKS, CDR2 YYEKEE (reference sequence). Together with reference TRBV5-5 and TRBJ2-1, the CDR3 gives the full variable domain: DAGVTQSPTHLIKTRGQQVTLRCSPISGHKSVSWYQQVLGQGPQFIFQYYEKEERGRGNFPDRFSARQFPNYSSELNVNALLLGDSALYLCASSFLYNEQFFGPGTRLTVL.

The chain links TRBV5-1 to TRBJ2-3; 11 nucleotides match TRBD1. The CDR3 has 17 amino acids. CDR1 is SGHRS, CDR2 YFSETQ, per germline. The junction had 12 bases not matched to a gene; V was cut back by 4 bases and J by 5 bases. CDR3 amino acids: CASSPIGLGQGEDTQYF. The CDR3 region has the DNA TGCGCCAGCAGCCCTATAGGTTTGGGACAGGGGGAAGATACGCAGTATTTT.

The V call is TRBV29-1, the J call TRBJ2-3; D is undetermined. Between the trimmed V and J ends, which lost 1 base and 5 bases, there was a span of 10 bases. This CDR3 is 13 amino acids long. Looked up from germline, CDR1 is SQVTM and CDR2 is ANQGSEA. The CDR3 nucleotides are TGCAGCGTTGAAGTTCTTAGAGGAGATACGCAGTATTTT. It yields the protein CSVEVLRGDTQYF.

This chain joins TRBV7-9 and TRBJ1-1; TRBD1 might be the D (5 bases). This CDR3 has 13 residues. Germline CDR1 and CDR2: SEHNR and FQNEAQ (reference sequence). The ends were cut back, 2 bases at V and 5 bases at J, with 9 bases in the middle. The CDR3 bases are TGTGCCAGCAGCTTATCCGGGGGAACTGAAGCTTTCTTT. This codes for CASSLSGGTEAFF.

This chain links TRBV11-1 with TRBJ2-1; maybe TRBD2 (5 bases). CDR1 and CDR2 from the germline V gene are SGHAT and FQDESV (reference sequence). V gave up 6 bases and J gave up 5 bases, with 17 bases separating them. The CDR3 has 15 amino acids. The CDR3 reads CASSSKGTRDNEQFF. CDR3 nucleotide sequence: TGTGCCAGCAGTTCAAAGGGAACTAGAGACAATGAGCAGTTCTTC. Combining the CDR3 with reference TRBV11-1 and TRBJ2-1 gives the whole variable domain EAEVAQSPRYKITEKSQAVAFWCDPISGHATLYWYRQILGQGPELLVQFQDESVVDDSQLPKDRFSAERLKGVDSTLKIQPAELGDSAMYLCASSSKGTRDNEQFFGPGTRLTVL.

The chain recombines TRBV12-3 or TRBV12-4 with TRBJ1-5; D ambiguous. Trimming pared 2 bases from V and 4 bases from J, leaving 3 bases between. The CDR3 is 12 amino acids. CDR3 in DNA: TGTGCCAGCAGTTTACAGAATCAGCCCCAGCATTTT. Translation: CASSLQNQPQHF.

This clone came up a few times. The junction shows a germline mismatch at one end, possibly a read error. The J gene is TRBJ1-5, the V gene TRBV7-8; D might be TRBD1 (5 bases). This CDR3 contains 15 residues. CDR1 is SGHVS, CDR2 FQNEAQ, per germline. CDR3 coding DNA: TGTGCCAGCAGCTTAGCTGGACATAGCAACCAGCCCCAGCATTTT. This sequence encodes CASSLAGHSNQPQHF.

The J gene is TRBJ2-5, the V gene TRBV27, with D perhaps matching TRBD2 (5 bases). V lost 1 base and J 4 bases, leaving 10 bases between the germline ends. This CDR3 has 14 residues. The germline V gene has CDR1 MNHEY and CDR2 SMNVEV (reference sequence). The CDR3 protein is CASSLWSAGETQYF. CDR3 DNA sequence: TGTGCCAGCAGTTTATGGTCCGCGGGAGAGACCCAGTACTTC.

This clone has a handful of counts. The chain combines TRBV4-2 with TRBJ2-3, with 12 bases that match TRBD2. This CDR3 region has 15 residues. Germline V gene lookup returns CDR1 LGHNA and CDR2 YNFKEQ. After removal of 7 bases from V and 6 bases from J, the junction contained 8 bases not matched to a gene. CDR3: CASTLAGGVGDTQYF. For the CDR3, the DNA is TGTGCCAGCACCCTAGCGGGGGGGGTGGGTGATACGCAGTATTTT.

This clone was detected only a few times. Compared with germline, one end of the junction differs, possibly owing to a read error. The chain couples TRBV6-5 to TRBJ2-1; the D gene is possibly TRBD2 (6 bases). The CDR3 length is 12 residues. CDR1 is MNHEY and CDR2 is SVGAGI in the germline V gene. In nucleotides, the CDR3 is TGTGCCAGCAGCCCCCGAGCGGGCGGTTCGGTCTTC. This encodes CASSPRAGGSVF.

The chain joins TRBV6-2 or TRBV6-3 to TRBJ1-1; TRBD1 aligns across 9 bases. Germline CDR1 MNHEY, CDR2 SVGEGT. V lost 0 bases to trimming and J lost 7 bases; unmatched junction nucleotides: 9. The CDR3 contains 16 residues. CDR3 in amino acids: CASSYSKGQGWIEAFF. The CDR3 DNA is TGTGCCAGCAGTTACTCCAAGGGACAGGGATGGATTGAAGCTTTCTTT.

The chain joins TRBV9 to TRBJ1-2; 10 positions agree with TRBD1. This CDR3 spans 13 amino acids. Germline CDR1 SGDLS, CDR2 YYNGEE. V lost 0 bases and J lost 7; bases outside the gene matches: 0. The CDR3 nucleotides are TGTGCCAGCAGCGTAGGACAGGGGGCTGGCTACACCTTC. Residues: CASSVGQGAGYTF.

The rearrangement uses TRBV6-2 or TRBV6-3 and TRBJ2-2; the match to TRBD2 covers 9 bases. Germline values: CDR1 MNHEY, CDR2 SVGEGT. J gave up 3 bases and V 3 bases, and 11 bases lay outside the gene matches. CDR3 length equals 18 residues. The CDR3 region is CASSYRRAGGRDTGELFF. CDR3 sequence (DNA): TGTGCCAGCAGTTATCGTCGAGCGGGGGGCCGGGACACCGGGGAGCTGTTTTTT.

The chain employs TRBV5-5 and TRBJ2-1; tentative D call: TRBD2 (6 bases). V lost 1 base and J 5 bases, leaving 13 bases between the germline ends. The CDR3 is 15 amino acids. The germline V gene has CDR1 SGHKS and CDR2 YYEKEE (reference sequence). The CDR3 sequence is CASSLYGGANNEQFF. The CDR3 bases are TGTGCCAGCAGCTTGTACGGGGGAGCCAACAATGAGCAGTTCTTC.

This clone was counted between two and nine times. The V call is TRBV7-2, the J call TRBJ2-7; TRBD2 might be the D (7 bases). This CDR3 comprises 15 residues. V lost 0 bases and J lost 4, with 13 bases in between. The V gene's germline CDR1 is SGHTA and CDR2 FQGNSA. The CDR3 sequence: CASSLARGGVYEQYF. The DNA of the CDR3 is TGTGCCAGCAGCTTAGCGCGCGGGGGCGTTTACGAGCAGTACTTC.

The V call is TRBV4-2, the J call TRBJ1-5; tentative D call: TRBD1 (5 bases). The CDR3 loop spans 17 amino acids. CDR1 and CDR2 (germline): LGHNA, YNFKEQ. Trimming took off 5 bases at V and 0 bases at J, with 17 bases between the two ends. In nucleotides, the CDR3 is TGTGCCAGCAGCACATATAGGACATTCGATAGCAATCAGCCCCAGCATTTT. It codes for CASSTYRTFDSNQPQHF.

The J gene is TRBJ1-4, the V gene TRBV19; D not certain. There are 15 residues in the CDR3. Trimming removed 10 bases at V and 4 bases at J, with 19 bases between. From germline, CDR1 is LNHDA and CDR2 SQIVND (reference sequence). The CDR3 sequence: CATTPGLPDNEKLFF. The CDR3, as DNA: TGTGCCACTACCCCAGGACTGCCCGATAATGAAAAACTGTTTTTT.

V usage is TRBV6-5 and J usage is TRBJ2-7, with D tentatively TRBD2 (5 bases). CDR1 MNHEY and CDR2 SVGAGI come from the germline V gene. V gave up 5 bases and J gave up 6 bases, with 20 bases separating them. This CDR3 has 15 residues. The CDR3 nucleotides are TGTGCCAGCAGTCCCGGGGAAGGGCAAAGAGGCGAGCAGTACTTC. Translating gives CASSPGEGQRGEQYF.

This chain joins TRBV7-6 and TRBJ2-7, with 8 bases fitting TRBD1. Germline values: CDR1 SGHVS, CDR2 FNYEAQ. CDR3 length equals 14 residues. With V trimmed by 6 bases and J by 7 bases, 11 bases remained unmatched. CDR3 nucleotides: TGTGCCAGCAGGGAAGGACAGGGTGGCGGGGAGCAGTACTTC. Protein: CASREGQGGGEQYF.

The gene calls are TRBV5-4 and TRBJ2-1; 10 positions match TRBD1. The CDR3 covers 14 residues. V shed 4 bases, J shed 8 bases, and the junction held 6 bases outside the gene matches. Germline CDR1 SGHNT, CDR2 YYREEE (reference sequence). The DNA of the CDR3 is TGTGCCAGCAGCCGACAGGGGGCGGTGGATGAGCAGTTCTTC. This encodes CASSRQGAVDEQFF.

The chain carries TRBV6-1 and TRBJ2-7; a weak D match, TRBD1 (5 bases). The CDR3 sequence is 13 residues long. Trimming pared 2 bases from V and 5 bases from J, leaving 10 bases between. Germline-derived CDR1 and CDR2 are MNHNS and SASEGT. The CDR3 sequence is CASSEQGNHEQYF. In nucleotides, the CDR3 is TGTGCCAGCAGTGAACAGGGTAACCACGAGCAGTACTTC.

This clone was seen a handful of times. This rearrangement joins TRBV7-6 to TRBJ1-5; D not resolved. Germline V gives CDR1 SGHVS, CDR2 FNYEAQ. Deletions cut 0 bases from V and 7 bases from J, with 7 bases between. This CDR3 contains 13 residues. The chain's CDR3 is CASSLAEEQPQHF. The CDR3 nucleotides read TGTGCCAGCAGCTTAGCCGAGGAGCAGCCCCAGCATTTT.

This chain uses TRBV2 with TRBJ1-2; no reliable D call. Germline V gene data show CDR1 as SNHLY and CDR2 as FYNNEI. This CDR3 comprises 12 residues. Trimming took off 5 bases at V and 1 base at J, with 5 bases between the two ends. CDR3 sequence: CASSPVNYGYTF. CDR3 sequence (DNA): TGTGCCAGCAGTCCGGTTAACTATGGCTACACCTTC.

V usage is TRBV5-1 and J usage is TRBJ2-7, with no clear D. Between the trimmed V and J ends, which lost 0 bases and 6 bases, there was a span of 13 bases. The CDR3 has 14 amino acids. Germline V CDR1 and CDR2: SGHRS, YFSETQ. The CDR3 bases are TGCGCCAGCAGCTTGGGGCTTACTACTGGCGAGCAGTACTTC. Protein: CASSLGLTTGEQYF.